One sample yielded the 20 T cell receptor beta chains listed below, sequenced in a study of cytomegalovirus exposure and HLA in healthy donors. 60 Vbeta and 13 Jbeta primers were used in PCR. Sequenced by immunoSEQ multiplex PCR; TCRdb stores in-frame clones only, minus some. In the table there are under 200,000 clones, around 79% of which are singletons. Sequenced input: PBMCs. Every receptor here comes from a woman aged 40 to 50 in good health and CMV-seronegative.

This sequence joins TRBV7-2 and TRBJ2-6; D might be TRBD2 (6 bases). CDR1 is SGHTA, CDR2 FQGNSA, per germline. The CDR3 is 16 residues long. Trimming took 1 base from V and 4 from J, leaving 11 bases between them. The CDR3 sequence: CASSLGGRGGANVLTF. The CDR3 DNA reads as TGTGCCAGCAGCTTAGGAGGGCGGGGAGGGGCCAACGTCCTGACTTTC.

The gene calls are TRBV6-1 and TRBJ1-2; 8 nucleotides match TRBD1. Germline V gene data show CDR1 as MNHNS and CDR2 as SASEGT. The CDR3 runs to 15 residues. V dropped 5 bases and J dropped 0; count of bases not matched to a gene: 5. The DNA for the CDR3 is TGTGCCAGCAGTTCCCCGGGACAGGCTAACTATGGCTACACCTTC. It encodes CASSSPGQANYGYTF.

For this clone: Its ends do not fully match the called genes, so a read error is possible. V usage is TRBV9 and J usage is TRBJ2-5; 10 nucleotides match TRBD2. In germline, CDR1 is SGDLS, CDR2 YYNGEE. CDR3 size: 16 residues. The CDR3 sequence is CASSPAAGGTQEAQYF. In nucleotides, the CDR3 is TGTGCCAGCAGCCCTGCAGCGGGGGGGACCCAAGAGGCCCAGTACTTC.

Note on this clone: Relative to the germline gene, one junction end is altered; a read error may explain this. In nucleotides, the CDR3 is TGTGCCAGCAGCCTAGCGGGACAGGGGCGTATTTCCACTGAAGCTTTCTTT. Its protein is CASSLAGQGRISTEAFF. The rearrangement joins TRBV7-8 to TRBJ1-1; 10 bases fit TRBD1. Germline V gene lookup returns CDR1 SGHVS and CDR2 FQNEAQ. CDR3 length: 17 amino acids.

The chain joins TRBV5-1 to TRBJ1-3; TRBD1 matches 7 bases. V was pared by 0 bases and J by 4 bases, with 7 bases of the junction left unmatched. The CDR3 is 16 residues long. Looked up from germline, CDR1 is SGHRS and CDR2 is YFSETQ. CDR3: CASSLDGNRGGNTIYF. DNA of the CDR3: TGCGCCAGCAGCTTGGATGGGAACAGGGGAGGAAACACCATATATTTT.

The chain joins TRBV5-1 to TRBJ2-3; TRBD2 matches 10 bases. The CDR3 covers 18 residues. Germline V gene sequence: CDR1 SGHRS, CDR2 YFSETQ. Trimming removed 0 bases from V and 3 bases from J; junction bases left unmatched: 10. CDR3 region: CASSLGSGGAYKTDTQYF. The CDR3 coding sequence is TGCGCCAGCAGCTTGGGGAGCGGGGGGGCATATAAGACAGATACGCAGTATTTT.

The J gene is TRBJ2-7, the V gene TRBV28; maybe TRBD1 (6 bases). V lost 3 bases, J lost 1 base, and 13 bases lay in between. This CDR3 has 15 residues. Germline V lookup: CDR1 MDHEN, CDR2 SYDVKM. The CDR3 DNA is TGTGCCAGCAGTTTGCCCGGGACACCTTCCTACGAGCAGTACTTC. This sequence encodes CASSLPGTPSYEQYF.

The chain links TRBV30 to TRBJ1-5; TRBD1 might be the D (5 bases). The V gene lost 0 bases and the J gene lost 3 bases, with 9 bases spanning the gap. The CDR3 loop spans 14 amino acids. The germline CDR1 and CDR2 sequences are GTSNPN and SVGIG (reference sequence). The CDR3: CAWSVRQNNQPQHF. CDR3 DNA: TGTGCCTGGAGTGTAAGACAGAACAATCAGCCCCAGCATTTT.

The chain links TRBV27 to TRBJ2-7; 7 nucleotides line up with TRBD2. The CDR3 totals 12 residues. V was pared by 3 bases and J by 7 bases, with 3 bases of the junction left unmatched. The germline V gene encodes CDR1 MNHEY and CDR2 SMNVEV (reference sequence). The CDR3, as DNA: TGTGCCAGCAGTTTCCCCGGGGGGGAGCAGTACTTC. Translating gives CASSFPGGEQYF.

The chain combines TRBV2 with TRBJ2-2; a possible D gene is TRBD2 (5 bases). Trimming took 6 bases from V and 1 from J, leaving 9 bases between them. The CDR3 consists of 14 residues. Per germline, CDR1 SNHLY and CDR2 FYNNEI. CDR3 in DNA: TGTGCCAGCAGCGGGGTCCGGAACACCGGGGAGCTGTTTTTT. This sequence encodes CASSGVRNTGELFF.

The CDR3 region is CASSDQDRREQYF. The CDR3 DNA is TGTGCCAGCAGTGACCAGGACAGGCGTGAGCAGTACTTC. The rearrangement links TRBV6-1 to TRBJ2-7; 7 nucleotides align to TRBD1. V lost 3 bases, J lost 7 bases, and 6 bases stayed unmatched. Germline V CDR1 and CDR2: MNHNS, SASEGT. The CDR3 has 13 residues.

This clone appeared once. This sequence joins TRBV29-1 and TRBJ1-6; TRBD1 is a possible D gene (6 bases). This CDR3 contains 14 residues. Trimming removed 5 bases from V and 9 bases from J, with 17 bases in between. From germline, CDR1 is SQVTM and CDR2 ANQGSEA. DNA for the CDR3: TGCAGCGTTAAGGTCAGGCAGGGGATTTCACCCCTCCACTTT. It codes for CSVKVRQGISPLHF.

A note on this clone: A junction boundary mismatches the germline segment, possibly from a read error. The gene calls are TRBV7-9 and TRBJ1-3; tentative D call: TRBD1 (6 bases). Per germline, CDR1 SEHNR and CDR2 FQNEAQ (reference sequence). This CDR3 is 14 amino acids long. This chain's CDR3 is CSSSLDSSGNTIYF. The CDR3 nucleotides are TGTTCCAGCAGCTTGGACAGCTCTGGAAACACCATATATTTT.

The chain joins TRBV5-1 to TRBJ2-7; TRBD1 is a possible D gene (6 bases). Germline lookup yields CDR1 SGHRS and CDR2 YFSETQ. The ends were cut back, 0 bases at V and 0 bases at J, with 10 bases in the middle. The CDR3 contains 15 residues. CDR3 sequence: CASSLGDRISYEQYF. The CDR3 DNA follows: TGCGCCAGCAGCTTGGGAGACAGGATCTCCTACGAGCAGTACTTC.

DNA of the CDR3: TGCGCCAGCAGCTTGACAGAATGGACTTCTCCAACGGGGGATGAGCAGTTCTTC. This codes for CASSLTEWTSPTGDEQFF. The chain recombines TRBV5-1 with TRBJ2-1; TRBD2 might be the D (6 bases). The CDR3 is made up of 18 amino acids. Trimming pared 1 base from V and 8 bases from J, leaving 25 bases between. The germline V gene encodes CDR1 SGHRS and CDR2 YFSETQ. The variable domain in full, completed from reference TRBV5-1 and TRBJ2-1, reads KAGVTQTPRYLIKTRGQQVTLSCSPISGHRSVSWYQQTPGQGLQFLFEYFSETQRNKGNFPGRFSGRQFSNSRSEMNVSTLELGDSALYLCASSLTEWTSPTGDEQFFGPGTRLTVL.

The genes are TRBV7-2 and TRBJ2-7, with a possible D match to TRBD1 (6 bases). The V gene's germline CDR1 is SGHTA and CDR2 FQGNSA. This CDR3 region has 16 residues. Trimming removed 4 bases from V and 3 bases from J, with 19 bases in between. CDR3 in DNA: TGTGCCAGCAGCTCGCGTACAGGGTTTTCCGTCTACGAGCAGTACTTC. This encodes CASSSRTGFSVYEQYF. Full variable domain (remainder filled in from reference TRBV7-2 and TRBJ2-7): GAGVSQSPSNKVTEKGKDVELRCDPISGHTALYWYRQSLGQGLEFLIYFQGNSAPDKSGLPSDRFSAERTGGSVSTLTIQRTQQEDSAVYLCASSSRTGFSVYEQYFGPGTRLTVT.

The chain has TRBV30 and TRBJ1-2; D gene uncertain. The germline V gene has CDR1 GTSNPN and CDR2 SVGIG (reference sequence). The CDR3 runs to 14 residues. The V gene lost 0 bases and the J gene lost 5 bases, with 13 bases spanning the gap. In nucleotides, the CDR3 is TGTGCCTGGAGTGTGGCCCGTACCCCTTATGGCTACACCTTC. This sequence encodes CAWSVARTPYGYTF. Together with reference TRBV30 and TRBJ1-2, the CDR3 gives the full variable domain: SQTIHQWPATLVQPVGSPLSLECTVEGTSNPNLYWYRQAAGRGLQLLFYSVGIGQISSEVPQNLSASRPQDRQFILSSKKLLLSDSGFYLCAWSVARTPYGYTFGSGTRLTVV.

V usage is TRBV6-5 and J usage is TRBJ2-7, with TRBD2 as a possible D gene (5 bases). The CDR3 is 13 amino acids. CDR1 MNHEY and CDR2 SVGAGI come from the germline V gene. Between the trimmed V and J ends, which lost 5 bases and 6 bases, there was a span of 14 bases. CDR3 nucleotides: TGTGCCAGCAGTGAGCGGCCGAACCCCGAGCAGTACTTC. It codes for CASSERPNPEQYF.

This chain uses TRBV4-2 with TRBJ2-3; 10 bases are shared with TRBD2. The CDR3 extends over 17 amino acids. With 0 bases clipped from V and 5 bases from J, the junction kept 8 bases outside the gene matches. Per germline, CDR1 LGHNA and CDR2 YNFKEQ. Written as DNA, the CDR3 is TGTGCCAGCAGCCAAGAGGGAAGCGGGGGGGCCGGAGATACGCAGTATTTT. Translated: CASSQEGSGGAGDTQYF.

The rearrangement uses TRBV6-1 and TRBJ2-7, with TRBD1 as a possible D gene (6 bases). The CDR3 spans 13 residues. Trimming removed 10 bases from V and 2 bases from J, with 15 bases in between. Germline V gene sequence: CDR1 MNHNS, CDR2 SASEGT. In DNA, the CDR3 is TGTGCCACTACCCGGGACATCACCTACGAGCAGTACTTC. Its translation: CATTRDITYEQYF.